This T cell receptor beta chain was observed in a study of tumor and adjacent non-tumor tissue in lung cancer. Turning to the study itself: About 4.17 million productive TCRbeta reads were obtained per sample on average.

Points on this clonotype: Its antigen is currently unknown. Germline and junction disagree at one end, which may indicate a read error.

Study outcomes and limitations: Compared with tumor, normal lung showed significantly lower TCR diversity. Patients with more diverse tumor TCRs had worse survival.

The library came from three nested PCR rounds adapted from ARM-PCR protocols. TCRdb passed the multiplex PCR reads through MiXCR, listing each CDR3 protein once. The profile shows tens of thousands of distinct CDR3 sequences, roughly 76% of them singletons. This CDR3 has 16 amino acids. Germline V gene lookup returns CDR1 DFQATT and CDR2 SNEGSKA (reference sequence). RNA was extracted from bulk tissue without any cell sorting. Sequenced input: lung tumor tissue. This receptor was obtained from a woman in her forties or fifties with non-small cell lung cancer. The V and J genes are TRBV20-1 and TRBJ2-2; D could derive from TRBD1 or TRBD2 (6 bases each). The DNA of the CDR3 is TGCATTGCTATAGGTCTGGAGGGGGGCGACACCGGGGAGCTGTTTTTT. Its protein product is CIAIGLEGGDTGELFF.